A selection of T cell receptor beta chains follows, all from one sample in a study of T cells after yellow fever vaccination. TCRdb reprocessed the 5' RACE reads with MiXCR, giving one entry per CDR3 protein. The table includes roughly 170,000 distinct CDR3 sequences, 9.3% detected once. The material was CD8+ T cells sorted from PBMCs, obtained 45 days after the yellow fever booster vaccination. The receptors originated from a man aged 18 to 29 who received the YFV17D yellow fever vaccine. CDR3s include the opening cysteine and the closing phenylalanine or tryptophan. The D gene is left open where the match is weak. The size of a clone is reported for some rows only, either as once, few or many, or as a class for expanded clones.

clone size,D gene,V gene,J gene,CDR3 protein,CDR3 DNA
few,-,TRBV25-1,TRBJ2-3,CASSESSAMQYF,TGTGCCAGCAGTGAGAGTTCCGCTATGCAGTATTTT
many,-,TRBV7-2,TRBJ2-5,CASLYGGWGETQYF,TGTGCCAGCCTGTACGGGGGTTGGGGAGAGACCCAGTACTTC
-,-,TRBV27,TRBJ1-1,CASKWTTNTEAFF,TGTGCCAGCAAGTGGACAACGAACACTGAAGCTTTCTTT
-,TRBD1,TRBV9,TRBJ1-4,CASSARDSNEKLFF,TGTGCCAGCAGCGCCCGGGACAGTAATGAAAAACTGTTTTTT
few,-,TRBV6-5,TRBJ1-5,CASRNLNQPQHF,TGTGCCAGCAGAAATCTCAATCAGCCCCAGCATTTT
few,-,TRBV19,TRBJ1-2,CASSEGIYGYTF,TGTGCCAGTAGTGAGGGGATCTATGGCTACACCTTC
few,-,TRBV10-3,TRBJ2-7,CAISELGDYEQYF,TGTGCCATCAGTGAGTTGGGAGATTACGAGCAGTACTTC
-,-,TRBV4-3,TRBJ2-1,CASSQVTRGDEQFF,TGCGCCAGCAGCCAAGTCACCAGAGGGGATGAGCAGTTCTTC
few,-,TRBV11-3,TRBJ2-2,CASSPQTGELFF,TGTGCCAGCAGCCCCCAAACCGGGGAGCTGTTTTTT
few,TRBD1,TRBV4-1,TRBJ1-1,CASSQTLTGGWTEAFF,TGCGCCAGCAGCCAAACCCTGACAGGGGGTTGGACTGAAGCTTTCTTT
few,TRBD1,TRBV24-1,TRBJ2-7,CATSDLRDRVSLSYEQYF,TGTGCCACCAGTGATTTGAGGGACAGGGTAAGTCTCTCCTACGAGCAGTACTTC
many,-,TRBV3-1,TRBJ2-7,CASSQEGRGFISYEQYF,TGTGCCAGCAGCCAAGAGGGTCGGGGGTTCATCTCCTACGAGCAGTACTTC
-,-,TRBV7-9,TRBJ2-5,CASSLAGGAETQYF,TGTGCCAGCAGCTTAGCGGGGGGCGCAGAGACCCAGTACTTC
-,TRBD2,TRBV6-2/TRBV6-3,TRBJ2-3,CASSPWKVAGATDTQYF,TGTGCCAGCAGTCCCTGGAAGGTAGCGGGGGCCACAGATACGCAGTATTTT
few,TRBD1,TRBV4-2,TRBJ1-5,CASSQASTGVSQPQHF,TGTGCCAGCAGCCAAGCCTCGACAGGGGTGTCTCAGCCCCAGCATTTT
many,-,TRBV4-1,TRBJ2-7,CASSLQSGDTFSYEQYF,TGCGCCAGCAGTCTCCAGTCCGGGGACACCTTCTCCTACGAGCAGTACTTC
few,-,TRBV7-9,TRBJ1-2,CASSLLSLGGNENGYTF,TGTGCCAGCAGCTTATTGTCTCTTGGAGGGAATGAGAATGGCTACACCTTC
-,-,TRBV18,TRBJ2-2,CASSPPVLEGRNTGELFF,TGTGCCAGCTCACCACCGGTTTTGGAGGGCAGGAACACCGGGGAGCTGTTTTTT
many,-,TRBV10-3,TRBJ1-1,CAISEGTTGGTEAFF,TGTGCCATCAGTGAGGGGACAACCGGAGGGACTGAAGCTTTCTTT
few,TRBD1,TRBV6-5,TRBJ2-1,CASSYSPGGGDEQFF,TGTGCCAGCAGTTACTCACCAGGGGGTGGCGATGAGCAGTTCTTC
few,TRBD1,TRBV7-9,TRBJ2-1,CASSDRDRAIWEQFF,TGTGCCAGCAGCGACCGGGACAGGGCAATCTGGGAGCAGTTCTTC
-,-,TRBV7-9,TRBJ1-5,CASDHEPGATGGLSNQPQHF,TGTGCCAGCGACCATGAGCCCGGGGCAACGGGGGGGTTAAGCAATCAGCCCCAGCATTTT
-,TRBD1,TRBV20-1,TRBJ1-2,CSARDRGGYGYTF,TGCAGTGCTAGGGACAGGGGAGGTTATGGCTACACCTTC
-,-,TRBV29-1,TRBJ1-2,CSVASPGHLNYGYTF,TGCAGCGTTGCATCCCCGGGACACCTAAACTATGGCTACACCTTC
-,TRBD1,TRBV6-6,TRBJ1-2,CASSYGTGAGYTF,TGTGCCAGCAGTTACGGGACAGGGGCTGGCTACACCTTC
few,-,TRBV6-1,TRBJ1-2,CASSETGTSYGYTF,TGTGCCAGCAGTGAAACAGGGACGAGCTATGGCTACACCTTC
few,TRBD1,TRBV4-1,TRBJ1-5,CASSQDPPGGLRQPQHF,TGCGCCAGCAGCCAAGATCCCCCAGGGGGCTTGCGTCAGCCCCAGCATTTT
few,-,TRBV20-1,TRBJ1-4,CSARGGGEREKLFF,TGCAGTGCTAGAGGGGGCGGGGAGCGTGAAAAACTGTTTTTT
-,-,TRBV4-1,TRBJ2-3,CASSRRPDTQYF,TGCGCCAGCAGCCGTCGTCCAGATACGCAGTATTTT
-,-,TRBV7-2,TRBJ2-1,CASSRRGWEQFF,TGTGCCAGCAGCCGCCGGGGTTGGGAGCAGTTCTTC
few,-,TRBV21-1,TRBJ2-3,CASSKDPEGGLRTDTQYF,TGTGCCAGCAGCAAAGACCCGGAGGGGGGGCTTCGCACAGATACGCAGTATTTT
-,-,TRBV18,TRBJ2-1,CASSLAAYGESEQFF,TGTGCCAGCTCACTCGCAGCTTATGGGGAGAGTGAGCAGTTCTTC
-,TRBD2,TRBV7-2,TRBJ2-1,CASSPHLAGGVDEQFF,TGTGCCAGCAGCCCCCACCTAGCGGGGGGGGTCGATGAGCAGTTCTTC
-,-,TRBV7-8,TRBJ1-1,CASSYGGARPEAFF,TGTGCCAGCAGTTATGGGGGGGCGCGTCCTGAAGCTTTCTTT
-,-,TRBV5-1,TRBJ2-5,CASRGRLLARLETQYF,TGCGCCAGCAGGGGGAGGCTGCTAGCCCGTTTGGAGACCCAGTACTTC
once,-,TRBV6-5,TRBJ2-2,CASTPPRRENTGELFF,TGTGCCAGCACCCCACCGAGAAGGGAGAACACCGGGGAGCTGTTTTTT
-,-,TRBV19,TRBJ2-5,CASSILGGETQYF,TGTGCCAGTAGTATATTGGGTGGAGAGACCCAGTACTTC
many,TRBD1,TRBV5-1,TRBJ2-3,CASSSTGGDTQYF,TGCGCCAGCAGCTCGACAGGGGGAGATACGCAGTATTTT
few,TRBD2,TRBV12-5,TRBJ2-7,CASGPGTSGGDEQYF,TGTGCTAGTGGTCCAGGGACTAGCGGGGGGGACGAGCAGTACTTC
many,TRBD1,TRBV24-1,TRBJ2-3,CATSASGTGADTQYF,TGTGCCACCAGTGCCTCCGGGACAGGGGCAGATACGCAGTATTTT
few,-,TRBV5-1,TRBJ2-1,CASSLVGLSSYNEQFF,TGCGCCAGCAGCTTGGTGGGGTTGAGCTCCTACAATGAGCAGTTCTTC
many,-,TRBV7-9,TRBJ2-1,CASSSESGVSSYNEQFF,TGTGCCAGCAGCTCAGAATCGGGTGTAAGCTCCTACAATGAGCAGTTCTTC
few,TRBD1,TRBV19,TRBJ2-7,CASSIGTVPYEQYF,TGTGCCAGTAGTATCGGGACAGTTCCTTACGAGCAGTACTTC
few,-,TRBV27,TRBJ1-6,CASSEGLPLSPLHF,TGTGCCAGCAGTGAGGGACTGCCTTTGTCACCCCTCCACTTT
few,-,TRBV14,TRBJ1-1,CASSQDGQKNTEAFF,TGTGCCAGCAGCCAAGATGGGCAGAAGAACACTGAAGCTTTCTTT
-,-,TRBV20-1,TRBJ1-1,CSARDLGGGTEAFF,TGCAGTGCTAGAGATCTTGGGGGAGGGACTGAAGCTTTCTTT
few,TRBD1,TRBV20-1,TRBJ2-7,CSASGQGALYEQYF,TGCAGTGCTAGCGGACAGGGGGCCCTTTACGAGCAGTACTTC
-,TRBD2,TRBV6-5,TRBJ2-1,CASSYGGPTSGGAGEQFF,TGTGCCAGCAGTTACGGTGGCCCTACTAGCGGGGGGGCCGGTGAGCAGTTCTTC
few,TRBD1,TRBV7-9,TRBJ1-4,CASSPAGQGNEKLFF,TGTGCCAGCAGCCCTGCGGGACAGGGGAATGAAAAACTGTTTTTT
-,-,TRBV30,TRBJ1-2,CAWSQAAGAYGYTF,TGTGCCTGGAGCCAAGCTGCCGGCGCCTATGGCTACACCTTC
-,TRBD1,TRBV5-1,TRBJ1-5,CASSPDRGRGQPQHF,TGCGCCAGCAGCCCCGACAGGGGGCGCGGGCAGCCCCAGCATTTT
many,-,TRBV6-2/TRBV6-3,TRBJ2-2,CASSPYTGELFF,TGTGCCAGCAGTCCCTACACCGGGGAGCTGTTTTTT
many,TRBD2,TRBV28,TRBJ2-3,CASSSSGGAGTDTQYF,TGTGCCAGCAGTTCAAGCGGGGGGGCCGGAACAGATACGCAGTATTTT
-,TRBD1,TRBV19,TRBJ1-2,CASSLLGTDYGYTF,TGTGCCAGTAGTCTTCTCGGGACAGACTATGGCTACACCTTC
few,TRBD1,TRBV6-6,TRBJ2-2,CASSPTGDSNTGELFF,TGTGCCAGCAGTCCGACAGGGGACTCGAACACCGGGGAGCTGTTTTTT
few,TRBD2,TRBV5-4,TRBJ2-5,CASSSPGGQETQYF,TGTGCCAGCAGCTCCCCGGGAGGCCAAGAGACCCAGTACTTC
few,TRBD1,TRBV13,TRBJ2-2,CASSTRDRGPGELFF,TGTGCCAGCAGCACCCGGGACAGGGGACCCGGGGAGCTGTTTTTT
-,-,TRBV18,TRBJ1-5,CASSHGTDLENQPQHF,TGTGCCAGCTCACACGGGACCGACCTAGAGAATCAGCCCCAGCATTTT
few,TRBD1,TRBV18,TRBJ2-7,CASSQIRDRAYLRHEQYF,TGTGCCAGCTCACAAATCCGGGACAGGGCCTATCTCCGTCACGAGCAGTACTTC